This note documents a single T cell receptor (beta chain) sequence. Its antigen is still unknown. The entry originates in a study of T cells after posttransplantation cyclophosphamide. J lost 0 bases, V lost 0 bases, and 4 bases had no gene match. Germline lookup yields CDR1 ENHRY and CDR2 SYGVKD. The CDR3 totals 18 residues. Cyclophosphamide on days +3 and +4 followed busulfan-fludarabine conditioning and a marrow graft. General observations from the study: Later post-transplant blood repertoires were often dominated by donor CD8+ memory clones.

Here immunoSEQ multiplex PCR was the method, and the copy in TCRdb shows in-frame clones only, minus some. Altogether 20,000 or so clones are present, about 90% being singletons, with the ten largest covering about 6.7%. The source material was PBMCs, sampled after allogeneic stem cell transplant with posttransplant cyclophosphamide. This TCR was sampled from a female patient between 40 and 50 years old who received an allogeneic stem cell transplant from a related donor, was CMV-positive, and had no GVHD. Part of the T cells may come from the graft donor. The chain employs TRBV10-3 and TRBJ2-7; 14 bases map to TRBD2. The CDR3: CAISESGLAGDISYEQYF. In nucleotides, the CDR3 is TGTGCCATCAGTGAGTCGGGACTAGCGGGAGATATCTCCTACGAGCAGTACTTC.